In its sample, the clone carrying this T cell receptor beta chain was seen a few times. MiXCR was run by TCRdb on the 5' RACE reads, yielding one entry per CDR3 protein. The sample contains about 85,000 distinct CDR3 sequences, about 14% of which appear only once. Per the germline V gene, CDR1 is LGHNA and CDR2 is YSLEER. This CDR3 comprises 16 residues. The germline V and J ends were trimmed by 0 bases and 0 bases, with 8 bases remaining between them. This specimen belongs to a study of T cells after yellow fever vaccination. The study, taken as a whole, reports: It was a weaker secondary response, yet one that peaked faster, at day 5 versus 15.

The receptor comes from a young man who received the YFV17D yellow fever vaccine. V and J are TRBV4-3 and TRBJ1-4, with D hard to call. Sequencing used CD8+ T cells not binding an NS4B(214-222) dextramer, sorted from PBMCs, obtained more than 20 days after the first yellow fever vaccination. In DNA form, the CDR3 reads TGCGCCAGCAGCCAAGATGGGATCTCAACTAATGAAAAACTGTTTTTT. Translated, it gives CASSQDGISTNEKLFF.